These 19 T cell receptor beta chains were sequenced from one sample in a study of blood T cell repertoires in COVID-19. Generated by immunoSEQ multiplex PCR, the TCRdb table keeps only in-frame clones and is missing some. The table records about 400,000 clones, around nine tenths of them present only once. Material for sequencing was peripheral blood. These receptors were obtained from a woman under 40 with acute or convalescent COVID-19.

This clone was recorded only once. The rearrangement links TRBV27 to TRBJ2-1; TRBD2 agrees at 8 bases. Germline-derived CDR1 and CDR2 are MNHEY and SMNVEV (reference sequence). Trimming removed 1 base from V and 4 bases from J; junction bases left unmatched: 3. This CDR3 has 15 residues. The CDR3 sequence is CASSLYGGAYNEQFF. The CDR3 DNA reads TGTGCCAGCAGTTTATACGGGGGGGCTTACAATGAGCAGTTCTTC.

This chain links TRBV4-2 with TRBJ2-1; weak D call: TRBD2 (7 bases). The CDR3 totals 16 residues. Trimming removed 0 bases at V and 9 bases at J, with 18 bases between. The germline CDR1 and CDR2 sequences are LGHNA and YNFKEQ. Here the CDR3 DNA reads TGTGCCAGCAGCCAAGATCGGACGGGGGGCGGCGGTGAGCAGTTCTTC. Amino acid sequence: CASSQDRTGGGGEQFF.

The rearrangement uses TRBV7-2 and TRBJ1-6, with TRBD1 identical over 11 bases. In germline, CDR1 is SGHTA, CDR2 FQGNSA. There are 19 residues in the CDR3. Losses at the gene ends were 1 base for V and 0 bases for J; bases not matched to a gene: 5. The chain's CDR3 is CASSLEGTGGSSYNSPLHF. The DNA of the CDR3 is TGTGCCAGCAGCTTAGAAGGGACAGGGGGTAGCTCCTATAATTCACCCCTCCACTTT.

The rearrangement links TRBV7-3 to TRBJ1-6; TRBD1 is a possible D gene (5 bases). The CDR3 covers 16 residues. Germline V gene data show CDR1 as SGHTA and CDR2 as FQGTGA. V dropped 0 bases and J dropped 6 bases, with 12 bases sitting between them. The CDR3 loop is CASSLTGGALNSPLHF. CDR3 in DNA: TGTGCCAGCAGCTTAACGGGAGGGGCGCTTAATTCACCCCTCCACTTT.

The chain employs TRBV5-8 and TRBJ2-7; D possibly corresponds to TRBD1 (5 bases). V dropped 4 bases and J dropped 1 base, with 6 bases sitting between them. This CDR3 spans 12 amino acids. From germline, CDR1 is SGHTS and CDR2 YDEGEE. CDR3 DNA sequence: TGTGCCAGCAGCCACAGGTCCTACGAGCAGTACTTC. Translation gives CASSHRSYEQYF.

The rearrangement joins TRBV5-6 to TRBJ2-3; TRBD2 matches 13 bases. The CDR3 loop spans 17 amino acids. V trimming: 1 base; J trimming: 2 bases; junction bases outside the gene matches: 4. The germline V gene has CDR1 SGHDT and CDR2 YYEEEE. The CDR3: CASSLRLAGGPTDTQYF. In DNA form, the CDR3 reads TGTGCCAGCAGCTTGAGACTAGCGGGGGGCCCCACAGATACGCAGTATTTT.

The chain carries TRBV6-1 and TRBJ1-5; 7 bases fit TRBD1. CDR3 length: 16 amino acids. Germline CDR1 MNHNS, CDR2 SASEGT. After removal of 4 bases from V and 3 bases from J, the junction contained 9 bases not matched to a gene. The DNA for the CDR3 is TGTGCCAGCAGTGGTGGGCGGACAGGTAACAATCAGCCCCAGCATTTT. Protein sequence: CASSGGRTGNNQPQHF.

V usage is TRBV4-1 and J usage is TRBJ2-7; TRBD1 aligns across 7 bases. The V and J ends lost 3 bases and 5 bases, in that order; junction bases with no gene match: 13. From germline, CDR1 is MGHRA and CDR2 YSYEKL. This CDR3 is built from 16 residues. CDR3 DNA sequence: TGCGCCAGCAGCCATTCGACCACAGGGGTTTTTAACGAGCAGTACTTC. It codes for CASSHSTTGVFNEQYF.

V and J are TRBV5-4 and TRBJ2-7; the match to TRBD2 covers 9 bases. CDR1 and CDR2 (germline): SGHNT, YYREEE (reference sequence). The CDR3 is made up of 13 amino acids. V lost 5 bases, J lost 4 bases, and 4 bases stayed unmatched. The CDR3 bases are TGTGCCAGCAGTAGCGGGGGTGGTTACGAGCAGTACTTC. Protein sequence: CASSSGGGYEQYF.

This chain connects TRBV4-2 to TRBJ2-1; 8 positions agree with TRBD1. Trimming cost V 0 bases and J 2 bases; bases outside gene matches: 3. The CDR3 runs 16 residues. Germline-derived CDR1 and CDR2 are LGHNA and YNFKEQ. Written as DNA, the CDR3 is TGTGCCAGCAGCCAAGAATCAGGGGGCCCCTACAATGAGCAGTTCTTC. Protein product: CASSQESGGPYNEQFF.

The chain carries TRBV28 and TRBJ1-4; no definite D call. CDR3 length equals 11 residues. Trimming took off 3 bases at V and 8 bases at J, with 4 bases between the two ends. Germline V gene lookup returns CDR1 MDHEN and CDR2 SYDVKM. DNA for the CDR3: TGTGCCAGCAGTTTTGAGGAAAAACTGTTTTTT. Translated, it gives CASSFEEKLFF.

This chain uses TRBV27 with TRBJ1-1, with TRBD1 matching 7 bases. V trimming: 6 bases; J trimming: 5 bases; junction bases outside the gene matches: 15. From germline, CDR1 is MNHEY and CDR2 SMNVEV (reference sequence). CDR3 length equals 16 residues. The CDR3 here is CASSLTRTGGGTEAFF. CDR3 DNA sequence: TGTGCCAGCAGCCTCACTAGGACAGGTGGGGGGACTGAAGCTTTCTTT.

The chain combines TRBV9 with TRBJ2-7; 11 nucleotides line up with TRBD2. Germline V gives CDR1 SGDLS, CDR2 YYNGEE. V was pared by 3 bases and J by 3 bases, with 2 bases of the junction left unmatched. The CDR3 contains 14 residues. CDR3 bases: TGTGCCAGCAGCGCCGGGACTAGCGGCTACGAGCAGTACTTC. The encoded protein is CASSAGTSGYEQYF.

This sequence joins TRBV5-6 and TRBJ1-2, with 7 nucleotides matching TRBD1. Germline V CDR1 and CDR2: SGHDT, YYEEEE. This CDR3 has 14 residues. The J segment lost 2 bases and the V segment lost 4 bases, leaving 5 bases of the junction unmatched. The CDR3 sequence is CASSRGTVNYGYTF. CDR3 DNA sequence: TGTGCCAGCAGCCGTGGGACAGTGAACTATGGCTACACCTTC.

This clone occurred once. The CDR3 is CASSSLDRNTGELFF. CDR3 DNA: TGCGCCAGCAGCTCCCTTGACAGGAACACCGGGGAGCTGTTTTTT. V gene TRBV4-1 combines with J gene TRBJ2-2; a possible D gene is TRBD1 (5 bases). CDR1 and CDR2 (germline): MGHRA, YSYEKL. Trimming pared 5 bases from V and 1 base from J, leaving 11 bases between. The CDR3 is 15 amino acids.

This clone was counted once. In DNA, the CDR3 is TGTGCCAGCAGTTCCAGGGGTTCCAGTGAAAAACTGTTTTTT. Translating gives CASSSRGSSEKLFF. V gene TRBV6-6 combines with J gene TRBJ1-4, with D maybe TRBD1 (6 bases). The germline gives CDR1 MNHNY, CDR2 SVGAGI (reference sequence). The ends were cut back, 4 bases at V and 7 bases at J, with 13 bases in the middle. CDR3 length: 14 residues.

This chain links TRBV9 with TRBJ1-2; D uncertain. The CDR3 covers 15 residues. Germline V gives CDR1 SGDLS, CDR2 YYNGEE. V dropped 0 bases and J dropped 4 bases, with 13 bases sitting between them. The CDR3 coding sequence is TGTGCCAGCAGCGTAGGGCCAACCACCCCCTATGGCTACACCTTC. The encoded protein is CASSVGPTTPYGYTF.

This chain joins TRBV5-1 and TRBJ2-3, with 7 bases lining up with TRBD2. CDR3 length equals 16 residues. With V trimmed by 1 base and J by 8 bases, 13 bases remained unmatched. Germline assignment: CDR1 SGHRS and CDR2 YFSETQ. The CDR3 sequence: CASSLTAGDASGTQYF. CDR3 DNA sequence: TGCGCCAGCAGCTTGACGGCGGGGGATGCATCGGGTACGCAGTATTTT.

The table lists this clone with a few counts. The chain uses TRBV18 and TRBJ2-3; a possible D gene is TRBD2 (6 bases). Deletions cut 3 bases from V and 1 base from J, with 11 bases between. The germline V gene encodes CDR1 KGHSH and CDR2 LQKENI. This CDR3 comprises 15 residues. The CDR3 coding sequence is TGTGCCAGCTCACCTCGGGAGCGACGCACAGATACGCAGTATTTT. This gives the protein CASSPRERRTDTQYF.